This T cell receptor (beta chain) derives from a study of OX40 agonist ivuxolimab in advanced cancers. The V gene lost 6 bases and the J gene lost 5 bases, with 11 bases spanning the gap. Germline V gene lookup returns CDR1 PRHDT and CDR2 FYEKMQ (reference sequence). The CDR3 is made up of 12 amino acids. A word on this clone: The antigen is undetermined.

Sequenced by immunoSEQ multiplex PCR; TCRdb stores in-frame clones only, minus some. The repertoire has roughly 42,000 clones, 86% of them found once; the top ten carry around an eighth. Findings and caveats of the study: At doses 0.1 to 3.0 mg/kg, CD4+ and CD8+ clones expanded. Relative to CD4+ cells, CD8+ T cells on average had more expanded clones. Normalized T-cell clonal expansion was also low in a subset of nonresponders.

This chain uses TRBV13 with TRBJ2-7; a possible D gene is TRBD1 (5 bases). This specimen was CD4+ or CD8+ T cells sorted from blood, taken in a trial of the OX40 agonist ivuxolimab. The source is an adult with an advanced solid tumor such as melanoma, head and neck, liver or kidney cancer. DNA for the CDR3: TGTGCCAGCAGGTCTTGGGGCCACGAGCAGTACTTC. Protein product: CASRSWGHEQYF.